Below, one TCR beta chain is given with its context. Its antigen remains unidentified. This sample is drawn from a study of shared clonotypes between healthy human individuals. Study-wide background: Per donor, CD8 memory used one plate, CD8 naive used two, CD4 memory used three and CD4 naive used three.

The V gene's germline CDR1 is SGHRS and CDR2 YFSETQ. V lost 2 bases, J lost 6 bases, and 9 bases lay in between. There are 13 residues in the CDR3. TCRdb's table, derived via immunoSEQ multiplex PCR, lists solely in-frame clones and lacks some. The table has 2 million to 3 million clones, approximately 93% seen once; the top ten hold about 0.39%. Study observations and caveats: A handful of donors showed sharing of 4.5% to 5% of naive CD4 clonotypes.

The chain combines TRBV5-1 with TRBJ2-1, with D possibly being TRBD1 (6 bases). This clonotype was obtained from a man aged 18 to 30 in good health. Some clones in this sample may be carry-over from other donors' samples. Material for sequencing was naive CD4+ T cells from PBMCs. As for subset: CD45RA+ positively selected. The CDR3 loop reads CASSLRTANEQFF. DNA of the CDR3: TGCGCCAGCAGCTTACGGACAGCCAATGAGCAGTTCTTC.